This TCR beta chain originates from a study of vaccination effects on CD4 cells after COVID-19. As for the study in general: Each person got two doses of an mRNA SARS-CoV-2 vaccine, BNT162b2 or mRNA-1273.

Overall study findings and caveats: Few convalescent patients, and no early post-infection timepoints, were available to the study.

On this clone itself: The antigen is undetermined. The sample holds other DNA sequences that translate to the same CDR3.

Expansion with viral peptide pools was applied to antigen-specific CD4+ T cells by the ViraFEST assay prior to sequencing. With 10 days of culture completed, CD4+ T cells were isolated. Each vaccine recipient was nucleocapsid antibody negative and had no prior SARS-CoV-2 infection. At days 3 and 7, half of the medium was exchanged for IL-2 medium. J lost 3 bases, V lost 0 bases, and 4 bases had no gene match. The CDR3 loop spans 15 amino acids. Germline loops: CDR1 SGHRS, CDR2 YFSETQ. Profiling relied on immunoSEQ multiplex PCR, and the TCRdb table lists in-frame clones only, not all of them. The table has around 21,000 clones, about 63% seen once.

This chain links TRBV5-1 with TRBJ2-7, with 9 bases identical to TRBD2. The receptor was derived from a human donor who received a COVID-19 vaccine. Sequenced here: CD4+ T cells from PBMCs cultured with HCoV-NL63 spike peptides, sampled before COVID-19 vaccination. The CDR3, as DNA: TGCGCCAGCAGCTTGGTAGGCGGGAGGGGCTACGAGCAGTACTTC. It is translated as CASSLVGGRGYEQYF.